A selection of T cell receptor beta chains follows, all from one sample in a study of blood T cell repertoires in COVID-19. TCRdb's copy holds only in-frame clones and misses some; the assay was immunoSEQ multiplex PCR. The sample includes 200,000 to 250,000 clones, about 86% of them seen just once. The sequencing sample was made of PBMCs or T cells enriched from blood (not recorded which). The receptors come from a middle-aged woman with acute COVID-19. CDR3s include the opening cysteine and the closing phenylalanine or tryptophan.

v_gene	j_gene	CDR3aa
TRBV29-1	TRBJ1-5	CSVLEGGNQPQHF
TRBV7-2	TRBJ2-3	CASSHRTSVTDTQYF
TRBV30	TRBJ1-4	CASLRKSPGGSEGEKLFF
TRBV30	TRBJ1-1	CAWKRTGGSMNTEAFF
TRBV15	TRBJ1-1	CATSRVHSEAFF
TRBV7-9	TRBJ2-2	CASSLSGFNTGELFF
TRBV3-1/TRBV3-2	TRBJ1-1	CASSQVFGYTEAFF
TRBV7-2	TRBJ1-1	CASSHPGGNRAFF
TRBV5-4	TRBJ1-1	CASSMKQGGNTEAFF
TRBV5-4	TRBJ1-1	CASSLGGGAVFGSEAFF
TRBV25-1	TRBJ1-2	CASSNGQGDFYGYTF
TRBV4-1	TRBJ1-2	CASSQGRGTYGYTF
TRBV4-3	TRBJ1-1	CASSQGTGDKPFF
TRBV7-2	TRBJ1-2	CASSLGSGTYGYTF
TRBV15	TRBJ2-5	CATSRGGGRAFMETQYF
TRBV10-3	TRBJ2-5	CATEVDREETQYF
TRBV4-2	TRBJ2-3	CASSQDWVGGQYF
TRBV7-8	TRBJ1-5	CASSLDSGARSNQPQHF